This T cell receptor beta chain was identified in a study of human T cells and chemical hapten exposure. Study details: Patients having alopecia areata, totalis or universalis were mostly female. Study conclusions and caveats: High-frequency TCRs, those above 1 in 1000, stayed the same after DPC sensitization.

As to time point: patch test 2, 6 weeks after DPC sensitization. Sample treatment: therapeutic diphenylcyclopropenone sensitization with weekly scalp DPC. This clonotype was detected ten times or more. Antigen: not known. Per the original data handling: Across samples, TCR counts had a median of 95,638 and ranged from about 23,224 to 700,000. TCRdb passed the RACE reads through MiXCR, listing each CDR3 protein once. The V and J calls reflect TCRdb's pipeline rather than the authors' work. This table holds about 140,000 distinct CDR3 sequences, approximately 12% found once. V gave up 2 bases and J gave up 0 bases; unmatched junction bases: 6. Germline V gene lookup returns CDR1 MNHNY and CDR2 SVGAGI (reference sequence). The CDR3 is made up of 17 amino acids.

This clonotype was obtained from a woman between 50 and 59 years old with alopecia areata. Some clones in this sample may be carry-over from other donors' samples. J is TRBJ2-1 and V is TRBV6-6; 8 bases fit TRBD2. The sample consisted of whole blood, taken in connection with sensitization to the hapten diphenylcyclopropenone (DPC). The CDR3 coding sequence is TGTGCCAGCAGTTACCGGACTAGCCGGAGCTCCTACAATGAGCAGTTCTTC. Translated: CASSYRTSRSSYNEQFF.